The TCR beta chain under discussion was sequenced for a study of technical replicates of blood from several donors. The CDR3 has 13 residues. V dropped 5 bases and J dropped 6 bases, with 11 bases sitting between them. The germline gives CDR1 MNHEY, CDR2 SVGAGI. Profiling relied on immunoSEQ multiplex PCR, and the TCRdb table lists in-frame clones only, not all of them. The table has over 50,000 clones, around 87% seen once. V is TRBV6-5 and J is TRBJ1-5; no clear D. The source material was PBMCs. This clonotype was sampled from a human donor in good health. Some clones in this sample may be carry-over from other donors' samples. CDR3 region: CASSTKGGQPQHF. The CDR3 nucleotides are TGTGCCAGCAGTACCAAGGGAGGTCAGCCCCAGCATTTT.